This T cell receptor (beta chain) came from a study of T cell repertoires in cytomegalovirus infection. TCRdb re-called the reads through MiXCR, storing one row per CDR3 protein. The sample carries hundreds of thousands of distinct CDR3 sequences, roughly 28% recorded once. Unmatched junction bases numbered 4, after V lost 0 bases and J lost 4 bases. The CDR3 has 15 amino acids. Germline loops: CDR1 SGHNT, CDR2 YYREEE (reference sequence). About this clonotype: Antigen: not known.

Source: cultured PBMCs, taken from culture after CMV antigen stimulation. The clonotype was recovered from a human donor in good health (CMV status not recorded). Some clones in this sample may be carry-over from other donors' samples. The rearrangement links TRBV5-4 to TRBJ1-2; the match to TRBD1 covers 9 bases. This CDR3 is CASSLDRGRGYGYTF. DNA of the CDR3: TGTGCCAGCAGCTTGGACAGGGGGCGCGGCTATGGCTACACCTTC.